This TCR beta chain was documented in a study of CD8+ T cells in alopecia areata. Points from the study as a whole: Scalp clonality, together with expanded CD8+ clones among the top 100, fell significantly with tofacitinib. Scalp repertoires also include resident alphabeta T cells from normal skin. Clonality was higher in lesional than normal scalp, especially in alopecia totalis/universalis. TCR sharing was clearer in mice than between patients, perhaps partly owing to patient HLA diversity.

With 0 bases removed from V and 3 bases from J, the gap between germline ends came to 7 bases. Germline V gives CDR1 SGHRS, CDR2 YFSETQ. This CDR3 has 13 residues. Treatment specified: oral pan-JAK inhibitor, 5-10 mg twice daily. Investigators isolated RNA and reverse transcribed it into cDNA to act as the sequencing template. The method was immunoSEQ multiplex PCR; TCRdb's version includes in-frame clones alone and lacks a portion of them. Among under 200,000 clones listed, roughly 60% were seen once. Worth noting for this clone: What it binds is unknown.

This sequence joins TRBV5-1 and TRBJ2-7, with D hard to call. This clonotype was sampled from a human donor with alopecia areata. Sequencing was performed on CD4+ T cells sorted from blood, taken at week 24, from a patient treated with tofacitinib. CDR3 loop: CASSLASSYEQYF. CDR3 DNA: TGCGCCAGCAGCTTGGCCTCTAGCTACGAGCAGTACTTC.